The sequence of this TCR beta chain was determined in a study of blood T cell repertoires in COVID-19. Across the whole study: Samples taken during acute and convalescent COVID-19 were collected in the United States, Italy and Spain.

The data were produced by immunoSEQ multiplex PCR, yet TCRdb's version contains in-frame clones alone and is incomplete. The top ten hold less than 4.5% of the sample, which has just over 300,000 clones, just over 85% seen once. Participants were aged about 18 to 90 years from more than 20 US areas. Allocation to cohorts depended on clinical history reported by the participants. Before being deemed recovered, Cohort 3 donors had two negative PCRs, clearance, or symptom resolution. CDR1 is MNHEY and CDR2 is SVGAGI in the germline V gene. CDR3 length: 16 residues. The V end lost 2 bases, the J end lost 1 base, and 12 bases lay between the germline ends.

The chain has TRBV6-5 and TRBJ1-3, with D perhaps TRBD1 (5 bases). The sample comprised PBMCs or T cells enriched from blood (not recorded which). The sequence was obtained from a man between 25 and 39 years old who had recovered from COVID-19. CDR3 sequence reads: CASSYRGGGSGNTIYF. The CDR3 DNA is TGTGCCAGCAGTTACAGGGGTGGGGGGTCTGGAAACACCATATATTTT.